This T cell receptor (beta chain) is from a study of T cells in Graves' hyperthyroidism and ophthalmopathy (dated by TCRdb to the late 2010s). Notes on the research overall: Peripheral blood samples were taken at initial diagnosis, before any treatment was given. TCR V-J signatures able to tell the groups apart were searched for in a discovery cohort of 90 to 100 patients, of whom over 40 had Graves' ophthalmopathy and about 60 had stable Graves' hyperthyroidism. Prospective prediction of ophthalmopathy was tested in an independent validation cohort consisting of 18 hyperthyroidism patients and 15 or so patients who later progressed to ophthalmopathy. The approximately 90 discovery patients were randomly split 7:3 into training and test sets. In six Graves' hyperthyroidism patients, the study also compared T-cell repertoires from thyroid tissue with T-cell repertoires from blood. Following sampling, methimazole starting at 30 mg daily was given to hyperthyroidism patients, and high-dose intravenous methylprednisolone was given to ophthalmopathy patients. According to the paper, TCR Vbeta CDR3 sequencing was carried out on 135 peripheral blood samples, which came from approximately 41 ophthalmopathy, around 75 hyperthyroidism and about 17 progressor patients. The study at large found these results: In validation, the model predicted progression to ophthalmopathy a median of roughly 6.5 months before onset, with roughly 68% sensitivity and almost 75% specificity. A model built on a 13 V-J signature distinguished ophthalmopathy from stable hyperthyroidism, reaching approximately 89% sensitivity and under 84% specificity in cross-validation and 80%/75% in testing. Sample size was not statistically predetermined, and investigators were not blinded to group allocation. Blood samples also contained most of the expanded thyroid clonotypes (frequency above 0.001), which suggests that blood repertoires may reflect thyroid immune responses.

The V end loses 2 bases and the J end loses 1 base, and a stretch of 8 bases separates them. Looking up the germline V gene yields CDR1 MNHNS and CDR2 SASEGT. From cysteine to phenylalanine, the CDR3 is 14 amino acids long. CDR3 DNA only is kept here, 42 bases in frame from base 1. Amplification of TCR beta CDR3 regions was carried out from RNA transcripts. The TCR CDR3 was subjected to a first round of RT-PCR using the HTBI primer set and the Qiagen OneStep RT-PCR kit. A second multiplex PCR round built the libraries, followed by size selection and purification. The libraries were sequenced on an Illumina HiSeq2000 using paired-end 100 bp reads. The authors processed their data as follows. Raw data were processed with SOAPnuke, discarding reads with adapters, uncalled bases, mean Phred below 15, or no exact constant-primer or identifier match. COPE v1.2.5 was used to merge high-quality paired reads, and clonotypes were defined as unique nucleotide sequences. Clonotypes were aligned to IMGT TRBV, TRBD and TRBJ reference segments using MiTCR v1.1. The analysis included only V-J combinations with a frequency above 0.0001, which together covered approximately 99% of the repertoires. The TCS score was defined as the ratio of F50 (clonal expansion) to E x V (chaos), calculated using BLOSUM62-based TCRdist between CDR3 peptides within each V-J. Welch's t-statistics and random forest reduced fewer than 600 V-J features to 13, which were used in a naive Bayes classifier (R e1071). TCRdb took the public reads, trimmed them with fastp at Q25, ran MiXCR for clone calling and kept in-frame beta chains. Every CDR3 protein is listed once, alongside the most common genes and DNA of its rows. The V and J calls were determined by TCRdb, not by the authors. Present in this sample are about 520,000 distinct CDR3 sequences, approximately 25% of which were seen just once. The top ten clones comprise 11% of the sample.

This clonotype was detected ten times or more. Its binding antigen is unknown. Base qualities are not provided; no much larger clone lies one nucleotide away. In the ophthalmopathy patients, disease was moderately to severely active, with a Clinical Activity Score of 3 or more, a NOSPECS grade of 4 or more, and a duration of less than 3 months. Exclusion was applied to patients with uncontrolled infections, other autoimmune diseases, pregnancy or lactation. Diagnoses were established on the basis of clinical symptoms, serum thyroxine and TRAb, thyroid ultrasound, and orbital computed tomography. PBMCs were isolated from approximately 10 ml of fresh peripheral blood by Ficoll-Paque density gradient centrifugation. Total RNA was extracted using Trizol reagent, and RNA quality was assessed on an Agilent 2100 Bioanalyzer.

Material: blood. The chain uses TRBV6-1 and TRBJ1-1; the D gene remains uncertain. The sequence derives from a woman aged 25 to 39 with Graves' ophthalmopathy. The DNA reads as follows: TGTGCCAGCAGTGAAATGGAGGGGAACACTGAAGCTTTCTTT. Translated, it reads CASSEMEGNTEAFF.